This T cell receptor (beta chain) was recovered during a study of response to subunit inactivated influenza vaccine. Study findings and constraints: The authors proposed limited new T cell recruitment per seasonal influenza vaccination.

This CDR3 is 15 amino acids long. V lost 2 bases and J 0 bases, leaving 13 bases between the germline ends. The germline V gene encodes CDR1 SQVTM and CDR2 ANQGSEA. TCRdb passed the RT-PCR reads through MiXCR, listing each CDR3 protein once. In the table there are a few hundred thousand distinct CDR3 sequences, roughly 11% of which are singletons. This clonotype was seen many times. Its specificity is unknown. The source material was PBMCs from blood, sampled about 6 weeks after vaccination. The gene calls are TRBV29-1 and TRBJ1-1, with D perhaps matching TRBD1 (5 bases). The clonotype was recovered from a man aged 50 to 59 who received an inactivated influenza vaccine. The CDR3 here is CSVEFRERMNTEAFF. Here the CDR3 DNA reads TGCAGCGTTGAATTCAGGGAGAGGATGAACACTGAAGCTTTCTTT.